The T cell receptor (beta chain) under discussion was sequenced for a study of T-cell reconstitution after alpha-beta-depleted transplantation in children (dated by TCRdb to about 2016). Looking at the study overall: Using TCR repertoire profiling, the study followed T-cell immune reconstitution in a quantitative way in children after TCRalphabeta/CD19-depleted allogeneic hematopoietic cell transplantation.

With respect to this clonotype: It lacks a known antigen. The sample holds no much larger clone one base away, and base qualities are not on file.

The library was produced with PCR. Data came from an Illumina HiSeq 2500. TCR library preparation used molecular barcoding, with unique molecular identifiers applied to normalize quantification of the TCRbeta repertoire. TCRdb applied fastp at Q25 and MiXCR to the public reads, then kept only in-frame beta chains. Under each unique CDR3 protein, matching rows form one entry showing the most common genes and DNA. The sample yields approximately 500,000 distinct CDR3 sequences; approximately 30% were counted once. 30% to 45% of the sample goes to the ten largest clones. The paper as a whole reports these results and caveats: The apparently early recovery of alphabetaT-cell counts about two months after transplant reportedly depended on only several hundred rapidly expanded clones that came from non-depleted graft cells. Over subsequent months, a decline in hyperexpanded clone frequencies was noted, and after one year, T-cell counts and TCRbeta diversity were mostly ascribed to newly produced T cells. In some patients, the high TCRbeta diversity seen at day 60 was put down to recipient T cells and intrathymic progenitors that had survived conditioning.

V loses 4 bases of germline sequence and J loses 1 base, and the interval between the two ends is 18 bases. As encoded in the germline V gene, CDR1 is SGHDT while CDR2 is YYEEEE. The CDR3 starts with the cysteine, ends with the phenylalanine, and has 17 residues. Kept here is only the CDR3 DNA, which spans 51 bases and is read in frame from base 1. The intended sense of this specimen's treatment or condition label: allogeneic hematopoietic cell transplantation with graft depleted of TCRalphabeta T cells and CD19 B cells. The children who served as transplant recipients had been given grafts of TCRalphabeta/CD19-depleted allogeneic hematopoietic cells.

The chain uses TRBV5-6 and TRBJ2-1; the best D guess is TRBD1, with 6 bases matching. The sample consisted of PBMCs, taken before TCRalphabeta/CD19-depleted stem cell transplant. The TCR comes from a boy younger than two with Wiskott-Aldrich syndrome, due to receive a stem cell transplant. The CDR3 in this case is CASSPTGTPISYNEQFF. The nucleotide sequence is given as TGTGCCAGCAGCCCAACCGGGACACCGATTTCCTACAATGAGCAGTTCTTC.